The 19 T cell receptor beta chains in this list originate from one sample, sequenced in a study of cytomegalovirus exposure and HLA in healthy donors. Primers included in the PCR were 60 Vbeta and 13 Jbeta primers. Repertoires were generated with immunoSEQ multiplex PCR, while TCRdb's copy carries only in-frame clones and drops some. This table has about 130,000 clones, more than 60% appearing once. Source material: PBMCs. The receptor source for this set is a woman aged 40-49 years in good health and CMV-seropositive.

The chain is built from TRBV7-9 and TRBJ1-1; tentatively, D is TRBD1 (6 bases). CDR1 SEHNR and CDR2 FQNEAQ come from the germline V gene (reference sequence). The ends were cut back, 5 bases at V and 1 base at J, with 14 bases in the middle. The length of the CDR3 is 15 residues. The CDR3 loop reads CASSLPGDRNTEAFF. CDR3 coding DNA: TGTGCCAGCAGCCTACCAGGGGACCGGAACACTGAAGCTTTCTTT.

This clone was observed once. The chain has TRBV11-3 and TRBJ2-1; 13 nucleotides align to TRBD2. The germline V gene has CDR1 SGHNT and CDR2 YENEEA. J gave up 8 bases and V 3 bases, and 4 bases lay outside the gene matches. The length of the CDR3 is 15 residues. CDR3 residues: CASSLGLAGPHEQFF. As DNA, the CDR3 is TGTGCCAGCAGCTTGGGACTAGCGGGACCCCATGAGCAGTTCTTC.

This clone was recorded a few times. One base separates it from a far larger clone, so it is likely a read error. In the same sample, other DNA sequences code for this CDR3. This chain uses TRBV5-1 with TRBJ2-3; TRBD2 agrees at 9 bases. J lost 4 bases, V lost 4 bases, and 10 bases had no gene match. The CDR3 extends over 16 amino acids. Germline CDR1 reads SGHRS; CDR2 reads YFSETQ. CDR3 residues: CASSPWEAGGADTQYF. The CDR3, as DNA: TGCGCCAGCAGCCCGTGGGAGGCGGGGGGGGCAGATACGCAGTATTTT. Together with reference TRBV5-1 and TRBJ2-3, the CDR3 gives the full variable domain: KAGVTQTPRYLIKTRGQQVTLSCSPISGHRSVSWYQQTPGQGLQFLFEYFSETQRNKGNFPGRFSGRQFSNSRSEMNVSTLELGDSALYLCASSPWEAGGADTQYFGPGTRLTVL.

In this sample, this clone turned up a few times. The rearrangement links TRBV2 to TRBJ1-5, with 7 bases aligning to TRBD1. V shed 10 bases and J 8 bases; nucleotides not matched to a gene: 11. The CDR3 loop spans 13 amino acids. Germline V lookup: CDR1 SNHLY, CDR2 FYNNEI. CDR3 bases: TGTGCCATCAACAGGGGTCTTGGCGAGCCCCAGCATTTT. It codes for CAINRGLGEPQHF.

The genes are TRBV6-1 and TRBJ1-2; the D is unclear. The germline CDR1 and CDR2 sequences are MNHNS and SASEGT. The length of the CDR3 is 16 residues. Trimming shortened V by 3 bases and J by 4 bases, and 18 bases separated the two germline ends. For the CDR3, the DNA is TGTGCCAGCAGTGATTTTTCTCTTGGGCGCATCTATGGCTACACCTTC. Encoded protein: CASSDFSLGRIYGYTF.

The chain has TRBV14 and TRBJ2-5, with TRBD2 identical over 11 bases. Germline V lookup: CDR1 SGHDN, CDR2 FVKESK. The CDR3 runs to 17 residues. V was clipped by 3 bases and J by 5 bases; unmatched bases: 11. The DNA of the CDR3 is TGTGCCAGCAGCCACACCGTTTTAGCGGGAGGGCCGGAGACCCAGTACTTC. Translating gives CASSHTVLAGGPETQYF.

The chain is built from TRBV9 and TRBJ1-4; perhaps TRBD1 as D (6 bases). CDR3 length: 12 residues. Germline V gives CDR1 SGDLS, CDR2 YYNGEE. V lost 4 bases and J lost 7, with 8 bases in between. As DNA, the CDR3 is TGTGCCAGCAGCCGGGGGGCTGAAAAACTGTTTTTT. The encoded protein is CASSRGAEKLFF.

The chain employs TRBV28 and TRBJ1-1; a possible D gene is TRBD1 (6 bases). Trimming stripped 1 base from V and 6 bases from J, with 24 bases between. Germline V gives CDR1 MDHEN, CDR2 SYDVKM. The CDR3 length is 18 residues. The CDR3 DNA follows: TGTGCCAGCAGTTTATCATACCCCTTGACCGCGGGGGGCTCTGAAGCTTTCTTT. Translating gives CASSLSYPLTAGGSEAFF.

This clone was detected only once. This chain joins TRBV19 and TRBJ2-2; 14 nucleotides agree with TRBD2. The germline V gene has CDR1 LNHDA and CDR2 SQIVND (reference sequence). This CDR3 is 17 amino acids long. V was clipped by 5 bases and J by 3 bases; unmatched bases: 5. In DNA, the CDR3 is TGTGCCAGTAGTTCAAGGGGACTAGCGGGAGACACCGGGGAGCTGTTTTTT. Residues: CASSSRGLAGDTGELFF. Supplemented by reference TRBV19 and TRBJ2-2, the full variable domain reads DGGITQSPKYLFRKEGQNVTLSCEQNLNHDAMYWYRQDPGQGLRLIYYSQIVNDFQKGDIAEGYSVSREKKESFPLTVTSAQKNPTAFYLCASSSRGLAGDTGELFFGEGSRLTVL.

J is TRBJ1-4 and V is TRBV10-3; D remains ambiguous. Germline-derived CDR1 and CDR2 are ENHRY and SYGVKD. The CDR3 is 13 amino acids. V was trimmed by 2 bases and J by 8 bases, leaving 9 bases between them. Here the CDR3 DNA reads TGTGCCATCAGTGAGGTCCAGTCGGAAAAACTGTTTTTT. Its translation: CAISEVQSEKLFF.

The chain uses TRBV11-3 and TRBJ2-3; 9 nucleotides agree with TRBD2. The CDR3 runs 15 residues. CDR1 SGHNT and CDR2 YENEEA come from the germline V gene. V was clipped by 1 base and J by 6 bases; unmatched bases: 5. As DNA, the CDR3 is TGTGCCAGCAGCTTAGCCACAACTAGCGGGGATACGCAGTATTTT. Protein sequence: CASSLATTSGDTQYF.

The CDR3 bases are TGTGCCAGCAGTGGGCTGCAGGCTGAAGCTTTCTTT. It is translated as CASSGLQAEAFF. The chain joins TRBV2 to TRBJ1-1; no clear D gene. Germline CDR1 is SNHLY and CDR2 is FYNNEI. CDR3 length: 12 amino acids. V shed 4 bases and J shed 6 bases, with 9 bases lying between them.

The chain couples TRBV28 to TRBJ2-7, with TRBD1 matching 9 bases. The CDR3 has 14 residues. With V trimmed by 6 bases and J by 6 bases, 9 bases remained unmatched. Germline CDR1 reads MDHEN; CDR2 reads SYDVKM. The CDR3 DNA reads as TGTGCCAGCAGACCTCCGGGACAGGGCTTCGAGCAGTACTTC. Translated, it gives CASRPPGQGFEQYF.

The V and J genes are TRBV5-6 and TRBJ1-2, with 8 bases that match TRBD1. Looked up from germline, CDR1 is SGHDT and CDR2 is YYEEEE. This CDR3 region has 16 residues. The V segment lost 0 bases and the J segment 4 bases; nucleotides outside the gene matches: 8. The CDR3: CASSLGWTGSIYGYTF. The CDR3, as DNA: TGTGCCAGCAGCTTGGGATGGACAGGGAGTATCTATGGCTACACCTTC.

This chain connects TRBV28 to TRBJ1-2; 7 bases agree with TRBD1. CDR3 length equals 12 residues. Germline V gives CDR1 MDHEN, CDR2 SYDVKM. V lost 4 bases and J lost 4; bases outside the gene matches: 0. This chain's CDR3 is CASSSGGYGYTF. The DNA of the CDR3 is TGTGCCAGCAGTTCAGGGGGCTATGGCTACACCTTC.

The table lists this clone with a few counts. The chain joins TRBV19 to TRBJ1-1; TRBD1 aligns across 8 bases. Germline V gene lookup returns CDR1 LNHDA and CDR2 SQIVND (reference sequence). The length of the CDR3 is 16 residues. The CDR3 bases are TGTGCACCAAGCGCGGGCAGGGGGCGAGGGAACACTGAAGCTTTCTTT. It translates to CAPSAGRGRGNTEAFF.

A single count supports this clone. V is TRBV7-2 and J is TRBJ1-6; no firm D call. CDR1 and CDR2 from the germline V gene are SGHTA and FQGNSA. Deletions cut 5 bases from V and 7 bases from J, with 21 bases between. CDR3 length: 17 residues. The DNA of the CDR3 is TGTGCCAGCAGCGGGAGTAGAGTGGGGTCTTTCAATTCACCCCTCCACTTT. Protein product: CASSGSRVGSFNSPLHF.

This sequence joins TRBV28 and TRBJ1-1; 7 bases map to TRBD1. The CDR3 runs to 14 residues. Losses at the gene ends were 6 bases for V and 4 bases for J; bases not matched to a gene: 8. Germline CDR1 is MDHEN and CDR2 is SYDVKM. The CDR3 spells CASRSTGVTTEAFF. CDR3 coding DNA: TGTGCCAGCAGGTCTACAGGGGTGACCACTGAAGCTTTCTTT.

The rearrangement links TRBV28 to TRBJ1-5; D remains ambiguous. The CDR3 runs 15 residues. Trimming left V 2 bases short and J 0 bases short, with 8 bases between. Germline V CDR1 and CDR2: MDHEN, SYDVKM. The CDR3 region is CASSLQTPSNQPQHF. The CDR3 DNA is TGTGCCAGCAGTTTACAGACACCTAGCAATCAGCCCCAGCATTTT. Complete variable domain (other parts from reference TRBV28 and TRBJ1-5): DVKVTQSSRYLVKRTGEKVFLECVQDMDHENMFWYRQDPGLGLRLIYFSYDVKMKEKGDIPEGYSVSREKKERFSLILESASTNQTSMYLCASSLQTPSNQPQHFGDGTRLSIL.